The subject of this entry is one T cell receptor (beta chain). Its specific antigen is unknown. Per-base qualities were not stored, and no clone one base away is much larger. TCR CDR3 regions were amplified from genomic DNA by multiplex PCR using the deep immunoSEQ assay. Genomic DNA extracted from each cell subset was distributed evenly over all wells of several immunoSEQ 96-well plates, and each plate served as one replicate. For sorted subsets, approximately 0.2 ug of genomic DNA, equivalent to around 31,000 T cell genomes, went into each replicate PCR. Purified libraries were measured with a Qubit 3.0 fluorometer, size-checked on a Bioanalyzer 2100, and measured again with the KAPA Library Quantification kit. Every immunoSEQ 96-well plate was sequenced on a separate single-read 150-cycle Illumina NextSeq 550 flow cell. From the authors' description of their analysis: Because the immunoSEQ output included only junctional sequences and no quality scores, the filtering could not be the same as the filtering used for full-length reads. To assign V/J genes and CDR3, sequences were annotated using PyIR, a Python wrapper for IgBLAST v1.9, with IMGT germline references. Reads were removed for weak V/J assignments (E-value above 1e-6), missing CDR3, stop codons, out-of-frame junctions, or ambiguous translated residues. V3J clonotypes were defined by identical inferred V gene, J gene, and CDR3 amino acid sequence. Percentage overlap between repertoires was calculated by dividing the number of shared unique clonotypes by the size of the smaller repertoire. RTK rarefaction, the Chao1 estimator, and Recon v2.1 estimates of unobserved clonotypes were used to assess repertoire richness. Generation probabilities for all TCRbeta clonotypes obtained by the gDNA method from a handful of donors were computed using OLGA. TCRdb took over this immuneACCESS table, retaining in-frame rearrangements with V and J assigned. Such tables are incomplete; in checked studies, under half of the missing clones stem from an unresolved V gene, and the remainder is unexplained. D and trimming come from the DNA, and the V and J calls and clone size come from that table. The sample table lists about a million clones, approximately 80% of them with a count of one. Jointly, the top ten make up 0.7% to 0.95% of the sample.

This entry comes from a study of shared clonotypes between healthy human individuals (TCRdb year 2020). Regarding the study in general: The cohort included three men and a couple of women between 18 and 49 years of age. To increase sequencing depth and limit assay-specific biases, different laboratories used diverse techniques to prepare libraries and sequence TCR repertoires. For each donor, CD4 naive and CD4 memory were each run on three plates, CD8 naive on two plates, and CD8 memory on one plate. To estimate repertoire size and how much clonotypes are shared between individuals, the study performed deep sequencing of blood TCR repertoires from a handful of healthy adults. Each donor's leukapheresis produced roughly between about 0.9 and 9.5 billion PBMCs. General study outcomes and caveats: Around 5% of naive CD4, 3.5% of naive CD8, approximately 2% of memory CD4, and 0.35% to 0.5% of memory CD8 clonotypes were shared across a few donors. Sampling was restricted to blood, and TCR repertoires in tissues likely differ from the TCR repertoires found in blood. Rarefaction of sorted-subset datasets indicated incomplete sequencing despite the large sequencing depth. Because the study included only a small number of donors, the genetic and exposure-history diversity represented was limited. Pairwise subsampling led to the expectation that sequencing depth would affect the degree of clonotype sharing among donors. Compared with non-shared clonotypes, clonotypes shared by all four sorted-subset donors had higher generation probabilities. Naive subsets generally had larger estimated clonotype richness than memory subsets.

The donors were healthy, HIV-negative adults with no recently reported acute infections or vaccinations. All donors were Caucasian adults living in Nashville, Tennessee, USA. CD4+ T cells were enriched by magnetic negative selection; naive cells were then positively selected on CD45RA, and the negative fraction formed the memory subset. After blood collection by leukapheresis, PBMCs were isolated using Ficoll-Histopaque density gradient centrifugation and then cryopreserved in the vapor phase of liquid nitrogen. Purity and quantity of every magnetically sorted T cell population were checked by analytical flow cytometry. Each sorted fraction had its genomic DNA isolated and then quantified by UV absorbance on a Nanodrop 2000c. CDR1 and CDR2 were assigned from the germline V gene (reference sequence) as MNHNY and SVGAGI. Trimming takes 2 bases off V and 1 base off J; junction bases not matched to a gene: 3. From cysteine to phenylalanine, the CDR3 is 15 amino acids long. The read is trimmed to its CDR3 DNA, 45 bases read in frame from base 1.

This receptor was identified in a man between 18 and 35 years old in good health. Some clones in this sample may be carry-over from other donors' samples. The chain joins TRBV6-6 to TRBJ1-1, and 8 bases in between align with TRBD1. The specimen sequenced was memory CD4+ T cells from PBMCs. The cell subset or site label here, explained by the study, means: CD45RA-negative fraction. The nucleotides are TGTGCCAGCAGTTACCAAGGGACAGGGAACACTGAAGCTTTCTTT. Translated, this is CASSYQGTGNTEAFF.